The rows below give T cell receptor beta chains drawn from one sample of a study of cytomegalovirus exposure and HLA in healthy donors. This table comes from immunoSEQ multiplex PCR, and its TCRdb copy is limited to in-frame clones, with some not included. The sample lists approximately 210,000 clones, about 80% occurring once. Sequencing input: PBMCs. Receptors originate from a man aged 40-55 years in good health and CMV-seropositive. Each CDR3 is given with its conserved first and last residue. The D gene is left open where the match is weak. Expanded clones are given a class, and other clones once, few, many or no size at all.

cdr3_aa: CASSRGGGNSNQPQHF
cdr3_nt: TGTGCCAGCTCGCGAGGGGGGGGGAATAGCAATCAGCCCCAGCATTTT
d_call: .
j_call: TRBJ1-5
clone_size: .
v_call: TRBV25-1

cdr3_aa: CASSPLLAGVNEQFF
cdr3_nt: TGTGCCAGCTCACCACTACTAGCGGGAGTGAATGAGCAGTTCTTC
d_call: TRBD2
j_call: TRBJ2-1
clone_size: .
v_call: TRBV18

cdr3_aa: CASSQDPARTYNEQFF
cdr3_nt: TGCGCCAGCAGCCAAGATCCTGCGCGGACCTACAATGAGCAGTTCTTC
d_call: .
j_call: TRBJ2-1
clone_size: .
v_call: TRBV4-1

cdr3_aa: CASSSRRLEGNTEAFF
cdr3_nt: TGTGCCAGCAGCTCCCGCCGATTGGAGGGGAACACTGAAGCTTTCTTT
d_call: .
j_call: TRBJ1-1
clone_size: .
v_call: TRBV7-9

cdr3_aa: CASSVATGYNEQFF
cdr3_nt: TGTGCCAGCAGCGTAGCTACAGGGTACAATGAGCAGTTCTTC
d_call: .
j_call: TRBJ2-1
clone_size: .
v_call: TRBV9

cdr3_aa: CASSSHMYNEQFF
cdr3_nt: TGTGCCAGCAGCTCTCACATGTACAATGAGCAGTTCTTC
d_call: .
j_call: TRBJ2-1
clone_size: once
v_call: TRBV7-3

cdr3_aa: CASSIWGVNTEAFF
cdr3_nt: TGTGCCAGTAGTATTTGGGGGGTGAACACTGAAGCTTTCTTT
d_call: .
j_call: TRBJ1-1
clone_size: .
v_call: TRBV19

cdr3_aa: CAGDRSGNTIYF
cdr3_nt: TGTGCCGGTGACAGGTCTGGAAACACCATATATTTT
d_call: .
j_call: TRBJ1-3
clone_size: .
v_call: TRBV2

cdr3_aa: CASSYSVSSGNTIYF
cdr3_nt: TGTGCCAGCAGTTACTCGGTGAGCTCTGGAAACACCATATATTTT
d_call: .
j_call: TRBJ1-3
clone_size: .
v_call: TRBV6-5

cdr3_aa: CASSPDTNTEAFF
cdr3_nt: TGTGCCAGCAGCCCGGACACGAACACTGAAGCTTTCTTT
d_call: .
j_call: TRBJ1-1
clone_size: .
v_call: TRBV7-3

cdr3_aa: CASSQRGQGASTDTQYF
cdr3_nt: TGCGCCAGCAGCCAAAGGGGACAGGGGGCGAGCACAGATACGCAGTATTTT
d_call: TRBD1
j_call: TRBJ2-3
clone_size: .
v_call: TRBV4-1

cdr3_aa: CASSPGLDAEQYF
cdr3_nt: TGCGCCAGCAGCCCGGGACTAGATGCCGAGCAGTACTTC
d_call: TRBD2
j_call: TRBJ2-7
clone_size: .
v_call: TRBV10-1

cdr3_aa: CASSALNQPQHF
cdr3_nt: TGTGCCAGCAGTGCCCTAAATCAGCCCCAGCATTTT
d_call: .
j_call: TRBJ1-5
clone_size: .
v_call: TRBV27

cdr3_aa: CASSPRVYGYTF
cdr3_nt: TGTGCCAGCAGTCCCCGGGTCTATGGCTACACCTTC
d_call: .
j_call: TRBJ1-2
clone_size: few
v_call: TRBV6-1

cdr3_aa: CASSLFSSYNEQFF
cdr3_nt: TGCGCCAGCAGCTTGTTCTCGTCCTACAATGAGCAGTTCTTC
d_call: .
j_call: TRBJ2-1
clone_size: .
v_call: TRBV5-1

cdr3_aa: CSAKAEHSYEQYF
cdr3_nt: TGCAGCGCCAAAGCGGAACACTCCTACGAGCAGTACTTC
d_call: .
j_call: TRBJ2-7
clone_size: .
v_call: TRBV29-1

cdr3_aa: CASTLTPNTGELFF
cdr3_nt: TGTGCCAGCACCCTTACTCCCAACACCGGGGAGCTGTTTTTT
d_call: .
j_call: TRBJ2-2
clone_size: .
v_call: TRBV7-3

cdr3_aa: CASSPSGGANTEAFF
cdr3_nt: TGCGCCAGCAGCCCTTCGGGGGGAGCGAACACTGAAGCTTTCTTT
d_call: .
j_call: TRBJ1-1
clone_size: .
v_call: TRBV5-1

cdr3_aa: CASGTAGETQYF
cdr3_nt: TGTGCCAGTGGGACAGCCGGAGAGACCCAGTACTTC
d_call: TRBD1
j_call: TRBJ2-5
clone_size: .
v_call: TRBV5-4

cdr3_aa: CASSLWNRGNEKLFF
cdr3_nt: TGTGCCAGCAGCTTGTGGAACAGGGGTAATGAAAAACTGTTTTTT
d_call: TRBD1
j_call: TRBJ1-4
clone_size: .
v_call: TRBV5-4